A single sample is the source of the 14 T cell receptor beta chains below, sequenced in a study of shared clonotypes between healthy human individuals. TCRdb's copy holds only in-frame clones and misses some; the assay was immunoSEQ multiplex PCR. The data contain around 1.1 million clones, around three quarters of them singletons. The sequenced material came from memory CD4+ T cells from PBMCs. The subset: CD45RA-negative fraction. These receptors were collected from a young man in good health. Some clones in this sample may be carry-over from other donors' samples.

This clone was seen a few times. The chain links TRBV4-1 to TRBJ1-4; no reliable D call. Trimming left V 2 bases short and J 5 bases short, with 18 bases between. Germline lookup yields CDR1 MGHRA and CDR2 YSYEKL. This CDR3 spans 17 amino acids. CDR3 nucleotide sequence: TGCGCCAGCAGCCAACCCTGGAGGGAGGTGCGAAATGAAAAACTGTTTTTT. Translating gives CASSQPWREVRNEKLFF.

This chain uses TRBV6-1 with TRBJ2-5; D gene uncertain. This CDR3 spans 13 amino acids. V was clipped by 5 bases and J by 10 bases, with 17 bases between them. In germline, CDR1 is MNHNS, CDR2 SASEGT. The CDR3 is CASSIQELVDQYF. The DNA for the CDR3 is TGTGCCAGCAGTATCCAGGAGCTCGTGGACCAGTACTTC.

The chain uses TRBV7-9 and TRBJ2-7, with D tentatively TRBD1 (6 bases). CDR1 is SEHNR and CDR2 is FQNEAQ in the germline V gene (reference sequence). This CDR3 is 16 amino acids long. V lost 3 bases and J 3 bases, leaving 18 bases between the germline ends. DNA of the CDR3: TGTGCCAGCAGCTTCAGGGGAGTGACAGCGAACTACGAGCAGTACTTC. This encodes CASSFRGVTANYEQYF.

The J gene is TRBJ2-5, the V gene TRBV7-9; D is possibly TRBD1 or TRBD2 (5 bases each). Germline V gene data show CDR1 as SEHNR and CDR2 as FQNEAQ (reference sequence). This CDR3 comprises 15 residues. Trimming removed 3 bases from V and 5 bases from J, with 16 bases in between. The chain's CDR3 is CASSLLGPLSETQYF. CDR3 bases: TGTGCCAGCAGCTTGTTGGGACCACTGTCGGAGACCCAGTACTTC.

The CDR3, as DNA: TGTGCCATCAGTGAGTTAAACAGGGGGCAATACTTC. Amino acid sequence: CAISELNRGQYF. This rearrangement joins TRBV10-3 to TRBJ2-7, with 9 bases aligning to TRBD1. The germline V gene has CDR1 ENHRY and CDR2 SYGVKD. This CDR3 comprises 12 residues. The J segment lost 13 bases and the V segment lost 1 base, leaving 5 bases of the junction unmatched.

The genes are TRBV6-5 and TRBJ2-1, with D maybe TRBD1 (5 bases). Germline V CDR1 and CDR2: MNHEY, SVGAGI. V was pared by 5 bases and J by 15 bases, with 23 bases between. The CDR3 runs to 14 residues. CDR3 amino acids: CASSEGVGLPGRFF. Written as DNA, the CDR3 is TGTGCCAGCAGTGAAGGTGTGGGGCTTCCCGGTCGGTTCTTC.

V usage is TRBV28 and J usage is TRBJ2-1; D may be TRBD2 (6 bases). V gave up 2 bases and J gave up 9 bases, with 17 bases separating them. The CDR3 is 15 residues long. Germline CDR1 and CDR2: MDHEN and SYDVKM. The CDR3 here is CASSLGVTRVAEQFF. The DNA for the CDR3 is TGTGCCAGCAGTTTAGGTGTGACTAGAGTAGCTGAGCAGTTCTTC.

The J gene is TRBJ1-3, the V gene TRBV2, with D unclear. CDR1 is SNHLY and CDR2 is FYNNEI in the germline V gene. The CDR3 spans 16 residues. V lost 2 bases to trimming and J lost 0 bases, with 11 bases between them. Here the CDR3 reads CASSERRPSSGNTIYF. The CDR3 coding sequence is TGTGCCAGCAGTGAAAGACGGCCGTCCTCTGGAAACACCATATATTTT.

V is TRBV5-5 and J is TRBJ2-7; D is unclear. CDR1 SGHKS and CDR2 YYEKEE come from the germline V gene (reference sequence). Trimming took 4 bases from V and 10 from J, leaving 18 bases between them. The CDR3 consists of 13 residues. CDR3 DNA sequence: TGTGCCAGCAGCCCGCTTTCCGACTCCCGCCAGTACTTC. Its protein product is CASSPLSDSRQYF.

Of note for this clone: Other DNA sequences from this sample encode an identical CDR3 as well. V and J are TRBV20-1 and TRBJ2-3, with D unclear. This CDR3 has 10 amino acids. The V and J ends lost 6 bases and 6 bases respectively, with 7 bases between them. Germline values: CDR1 DFQATT, CDR2 SNEGSKA (reference sequence). CDR3 nucleotide sequence: TGCAGTGCCGGGCTTGATACGCAGTATTTT. Residues: CSAGLDTQYF.

The genes are TRBV4-1 and TRBJ2-6; the D call may be TRBD1 or TRBD2 (6 bases each). This CDR3 spans 19 amino acids. Trimming cost V 1 base and J 3 bases, with 19 bases left between them. CDR1 is MGHRA and CDR2 is YSYEKL in the germline V gene. DNA for the CDR3: TGCGCCAGCAGCCAAGCCTTCCTCCGGGGGCTCAGTGGGGCCAACGTCCTGACTTTC. Its translation: CASSQAFLRGLSGANVLTF.

The chain is built from TRBV7-2 and TRBJ2-1; D gene uncertain. CDR1 and CDR2 (germline): SGHTA, FQGNSA. V was pared by 7 bases and J by 1 base, with 11 bases between. This CDR3 comprises 14 residues. The CDR3 DNA sequence: TGTGCCAGCACCTTTTTTGCGTCCTACAATGAGCAGTTCTTC. Residues: CASTFFASYNEQFF.

DNA of the CDR3: TGCGCCAGCAGCTTGATGGGACCATCCTACGAGCAGTACTTC. Translation: CASSLMGPSYEQYF. The V gene is TRBV5-1, the J gene TRBJ2-7; D possibly matches TRBD1 or TRBD2 (5 bases each). This CDR3 has 14 amino acids. With 1 base removed from V and 1 base from J, the gap between germline ends came to 9 bases. Per the germline V gene, CDR1 is SGHRS and CDR2 is YFSETQ.

V usage is TRBV29-1 and J usage is TRBJ1-1; 7 bases are a match to TRBD1. In germline, CDR1 is SQVTM, CDR2 ANQGSEA. CDR3 length: 13 amino acids. CDR3 sequence reads: CGGGGQLRTEAFF. DNA for the CDR3: TGCGGTGGCGGGGGACAGTTGCGCACTGAAGCTTTCTTT.